This T cell receptor beta chain emerged from a study of blood T cell repertoires in COVID-19. In the study overall: The study drew acute and convalescent COVID-19 samples from the United States, Italy and Spain. T cells, B-cell-depleted T cells, or PBMCs provided the cDNA or gDNA that served as material.

Authors' processing steps: The authors estimated nucleated cell counts from reference gene primer amplification. The protocol was immunoSEQ multiplex PCR, while the TCRdb copy is restricted to in-frame clones and leaves out a portion. D and trimming come from the DNA, and the V and J calls and clone size come from that table. The sample comprises approximately 76,000 clones, more than 80% of which are singletons, and approximately 32% rests with the top ten. Sequences were obtained from peripheral blood. This TCR came from a woman older than 75 with active or convalescent COVID-19.

CDR3 sequence reads: CASSPGQPYYEQYF. The CDR3, as DNA: TGTGCCAGCAGCCCGGGACAACCTTACTACGAGCAGTACTTC. This rearrangement joins TRBV5-6 to TRBJ2-7, with D tentatively TRBD1 (6 bases). V lost 4 bases to trimming and J lost 3 bases, with 14 bases between them. CDR1 SGHDT and CDR2 YYEEEE come from the germline V gene. This CDR3 comprises 14 residues.